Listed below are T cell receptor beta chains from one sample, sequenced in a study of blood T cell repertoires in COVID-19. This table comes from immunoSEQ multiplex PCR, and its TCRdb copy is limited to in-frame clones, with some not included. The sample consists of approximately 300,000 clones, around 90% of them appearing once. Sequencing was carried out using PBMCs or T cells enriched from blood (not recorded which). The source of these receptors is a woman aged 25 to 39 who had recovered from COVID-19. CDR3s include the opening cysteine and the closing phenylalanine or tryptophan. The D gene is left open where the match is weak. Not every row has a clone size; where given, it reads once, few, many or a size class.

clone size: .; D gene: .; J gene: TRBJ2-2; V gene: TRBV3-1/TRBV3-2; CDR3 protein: CASRNFETATGELFF; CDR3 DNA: TGTGCCAGCAGAAATTTCGAGACAGCCACCGGGGAGCTGTTTTTT
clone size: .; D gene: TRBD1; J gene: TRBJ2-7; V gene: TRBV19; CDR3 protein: CASSSSLRGQVKPYEQYF; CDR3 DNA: TGTGCCAGTAGTAGCTCTCTTAGGGGACAGGTAAAACCCTACGAGCAGTACTTC
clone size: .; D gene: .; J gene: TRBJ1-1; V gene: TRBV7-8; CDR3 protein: CASSLQGKMNTEAFF; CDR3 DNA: TGTGCCAGCAGCTTACAGGGAAAAATGAACACTGAAGCTTTCTTT
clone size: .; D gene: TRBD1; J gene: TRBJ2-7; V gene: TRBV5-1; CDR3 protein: CASSTGQGSYEQYF; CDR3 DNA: TGCGCCAGCAGCACCGGACAGGGCTCCTACGAGCAGTACTTC
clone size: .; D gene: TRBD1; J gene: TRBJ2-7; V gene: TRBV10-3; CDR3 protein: CAISPTGASSYEQYF; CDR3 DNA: TGTGCCATCAGTCCCACAGGGGCCAGCTCCTACGAGCAGTACTTC
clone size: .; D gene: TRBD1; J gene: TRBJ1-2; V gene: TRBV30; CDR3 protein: CAWSVAGGSYGYTF; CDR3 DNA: TGTGCCTGGAGTGTAGCAGGGGGCAGCTATGGCTACACCTTC
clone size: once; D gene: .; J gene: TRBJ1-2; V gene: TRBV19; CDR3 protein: CASSIDSAGFFSNYGYTF; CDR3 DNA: TGTGCCAGTAGTATAGATTCCGCAGGGTTCTTTTCTAACTATGGCTACACCTTC
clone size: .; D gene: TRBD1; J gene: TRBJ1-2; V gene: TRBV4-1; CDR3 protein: CASSQEWGQRYGYTF; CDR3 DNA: TGCGCCAGCAGCCAAGAGTGGGGACAGCGCTATGGCTACACCTTC
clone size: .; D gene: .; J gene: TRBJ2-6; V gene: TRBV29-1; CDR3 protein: CSVERKGGFGANVLTF; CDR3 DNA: TGCAGCGTTGAACGCAAGGGGGGGTTTGGGGCCAACGTCCTGACTTTC
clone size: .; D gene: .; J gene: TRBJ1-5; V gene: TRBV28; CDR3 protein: CASSAMDSSNQPQHF; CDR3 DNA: TGTGCCAGCAGCGCCATGGACTCTAGCAATCAGCCCCAGCATTTT
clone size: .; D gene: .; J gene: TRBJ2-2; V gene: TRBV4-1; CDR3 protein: CASSQDFPRLEDTGELFF; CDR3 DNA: TGCGCCAGCAGCCAAGATTTCCCCCGCCTTGAGGACACCGGGGAGCTGTTTTTT
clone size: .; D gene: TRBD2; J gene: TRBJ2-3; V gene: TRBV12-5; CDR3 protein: CASALVAAGATDTQYF; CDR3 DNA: TGTGCTAGTGCCCTGGTTGCAGCGGGGGCAACAGATACGCAGTATTTT
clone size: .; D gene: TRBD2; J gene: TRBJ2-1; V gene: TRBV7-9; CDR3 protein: CASRLAGGLFIEQFF; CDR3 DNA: TGTGCCAGCAGACTGGCGGGGGGGCTGTTCATTGAGCAGTTCTTC
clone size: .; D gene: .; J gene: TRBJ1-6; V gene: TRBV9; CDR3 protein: CASSVEGVGKSPLHF; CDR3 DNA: TGTGCCAGCAGCGTAGAGGGGGTGGGGAAGTCACCCCTCCACTTT
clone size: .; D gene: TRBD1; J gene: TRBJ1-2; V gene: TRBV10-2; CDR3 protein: CASSESGGRGNGYTF; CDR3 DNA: TGCGCCAGCAGTGAGTCGGGAGGCAGGGGGAATGGCTACACCTTC
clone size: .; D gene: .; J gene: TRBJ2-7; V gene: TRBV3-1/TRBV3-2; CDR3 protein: CASSQGGGAYEQYF; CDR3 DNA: TGTGCCAGCAGCCAAGGTGGGGGCGCCTACGAGCAGTACTTC
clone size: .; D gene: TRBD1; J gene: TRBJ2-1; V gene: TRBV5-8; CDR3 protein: CASSPDRGRGGSNEQFF; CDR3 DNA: TGTGCCAGCAGCCCGGACAGGGGGCGAGGGGGTTCTAATGAGCAGTTCTTC
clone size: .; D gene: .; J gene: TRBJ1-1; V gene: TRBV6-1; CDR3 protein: CASSETTVWTEAFF; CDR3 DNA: TGTGCCAGCAGTGAAACGACAGTATGGACTGAAGCTTTCTTT
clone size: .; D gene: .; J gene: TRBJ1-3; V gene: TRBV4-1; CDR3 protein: CASSPSSAIYF; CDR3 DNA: TGCGCCAGCAGCCCGTCCTCGGCCATATATTTT
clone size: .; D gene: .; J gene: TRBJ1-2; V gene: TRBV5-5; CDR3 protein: CASSFGEGTNYGYTF; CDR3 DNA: TGTGCCAGCAGCTTTGGGGAGGGGACTAACTATGGCTACACCTTC
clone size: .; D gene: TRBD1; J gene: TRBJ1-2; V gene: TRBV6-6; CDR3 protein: CASSYWDRGAYGYTF; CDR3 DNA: TGTGCCAGCAGTTATTGGGACAGGGGTGCCTATGGCTACACCTTC
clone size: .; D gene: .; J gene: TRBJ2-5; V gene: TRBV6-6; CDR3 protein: CASSKDGVLKETQYF; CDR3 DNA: TGTGCCAGCAGCAAGGACGGGGTATTGAAAGAGACCCAGTACTTC
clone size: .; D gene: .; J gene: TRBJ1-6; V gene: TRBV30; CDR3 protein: CAWSLSGQYNSPLHF; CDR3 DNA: TGTGCCTGGAGTTTGTCCGGACAGTATAATTCACCCCTCCACTTT
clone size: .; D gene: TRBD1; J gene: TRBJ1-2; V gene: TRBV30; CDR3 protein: CAWMKYRDRDYGYTF; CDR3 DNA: TGTGCCTGGATGAAATATCGGGACAGGGACTATGGCTACACCTTC
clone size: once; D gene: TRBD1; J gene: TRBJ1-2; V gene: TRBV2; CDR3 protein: CASRGTAYGYTF; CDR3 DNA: TGTGCCAGCAGGGGGACAGCTTATGGCTACACCTTC
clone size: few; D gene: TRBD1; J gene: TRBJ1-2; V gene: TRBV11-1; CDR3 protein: CASSRTGTGAGYTF; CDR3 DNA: TGTGCCAGCAGCCGAACCGGGACAGGGGCTGGCTACACCTTC
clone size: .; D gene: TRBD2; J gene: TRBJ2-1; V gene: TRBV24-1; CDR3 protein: CATSNGLADSYNEQFF; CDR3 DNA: TGTGCCACCTCAAACGGACTAGCGGACTCCTACAATGAGCAGTTCTTC
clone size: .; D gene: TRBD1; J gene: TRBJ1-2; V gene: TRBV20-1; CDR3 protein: CSASPGPTGNYGYTF; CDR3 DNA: TGCAGTGCTAGTCCCGGACCGACAGGGAACTATGGCTACACCTTC
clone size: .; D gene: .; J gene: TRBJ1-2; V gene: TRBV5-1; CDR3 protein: CASSLWGLGGYTF; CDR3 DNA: TGCGCCAGCAGCTTGTGGGGCCTCGGGGGCTACACCTTC
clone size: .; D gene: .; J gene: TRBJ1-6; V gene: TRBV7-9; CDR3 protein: CASSLAAGVSYNSPLHF; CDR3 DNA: TGTGCCAGCAGCTTAGCGGCAGGGGTGAGCTATAATTCACCCCTCCACTTT
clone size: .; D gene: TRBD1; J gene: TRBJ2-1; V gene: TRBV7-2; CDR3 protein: CASTLTGGDGNEQFF; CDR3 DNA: TGTGCCAGCACCTTAACAGGGGGCGATGGTAATGAGCAGTTCTTC
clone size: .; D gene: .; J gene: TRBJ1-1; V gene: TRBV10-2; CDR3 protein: CASSEPRVNTEAFF; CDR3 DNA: TGCGCCAGCAGTGAGCCTCGGGTGAACACTGAAGCTTTCTTT
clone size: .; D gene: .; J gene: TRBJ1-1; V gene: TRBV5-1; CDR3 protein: CASSRDAGNTEAFF; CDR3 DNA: TGCGCCAGCAGCCGTGACGCGGGGAACACTGAAGCTTTCTTT
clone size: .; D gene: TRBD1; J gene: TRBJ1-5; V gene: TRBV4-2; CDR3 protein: CASSQGDRGVQPQHF; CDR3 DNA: TGTGCCAGCAGCCAAGGGGACAGGGGCGTTCAGCCCCAGCATTTT
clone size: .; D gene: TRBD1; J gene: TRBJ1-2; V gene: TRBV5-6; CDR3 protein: CASSFSDRGDGYTF; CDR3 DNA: TGTGCCAGCAGCTTCTCGGACAGGGGCGATGGCTACACCTTC
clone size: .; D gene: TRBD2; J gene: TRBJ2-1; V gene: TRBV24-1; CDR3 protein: CATSEGLVANEQFF; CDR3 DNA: TGTGCCACCAGTGAAGGACTAGTGGCCAATGAGCAGTTCTTC
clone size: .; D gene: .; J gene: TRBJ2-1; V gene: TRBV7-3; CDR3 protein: CASSSGTHYNEQFF; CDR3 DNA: TGTGCCAGCAGCTCAGGGACACACTACAATGAGCAGTTCTTC
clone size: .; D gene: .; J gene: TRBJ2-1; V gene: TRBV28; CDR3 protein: CASSLESEVNEQFF; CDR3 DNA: TGTGCCAGCAGTTTAGAGTCGGAGGTAAATGAGCAGTTCTTC
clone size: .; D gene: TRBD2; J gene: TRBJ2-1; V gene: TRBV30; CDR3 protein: CAWRQRGDNEQFF; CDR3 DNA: TGTGCCTGGAGGCAGCGGGGGGACAATGAGCAGTTCTTC
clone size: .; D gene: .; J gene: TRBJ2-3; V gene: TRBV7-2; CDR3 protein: CASSPRLKDTQYF; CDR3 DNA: TGTGCCAGCAGCCCTAGACTAAAAGATACGCAGTATTTT
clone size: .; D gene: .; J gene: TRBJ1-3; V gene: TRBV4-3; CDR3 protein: CASSQELYPNTIYF; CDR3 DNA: TGCGCCAGCAGCCAAGAACTGTATCCAAACACCATATATTTT
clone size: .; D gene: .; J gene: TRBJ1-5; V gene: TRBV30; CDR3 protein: CAWSGDGGNQPQHF; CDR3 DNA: TGTGCCTGGAGCGGCGACGGGGGAAATCAGCCCCAGCATTTT
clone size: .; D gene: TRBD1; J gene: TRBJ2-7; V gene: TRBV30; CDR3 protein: CAWRTGGSGEQYF; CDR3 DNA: TGTGCCTGGCGGACAGGGGGTAGCGGCGAGCAGTACTTC
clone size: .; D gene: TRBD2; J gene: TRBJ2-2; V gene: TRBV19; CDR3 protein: CASTSGAGTGELFF; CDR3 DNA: TGTGCCAGTACTAGCGGAGCAGGCACCGGGGAGCTGTTTTTT
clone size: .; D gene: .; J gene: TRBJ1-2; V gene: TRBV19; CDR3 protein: CASSIGALGYTF; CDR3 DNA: TGTGCCAGTAGTATTGGGGCCCTGGGCTACACCTTC
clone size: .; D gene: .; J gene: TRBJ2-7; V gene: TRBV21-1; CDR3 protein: CAGWGRSVERGNYEQYF; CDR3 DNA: TGTGCCGGCTGGGGCAGGTCAGTGGAGCGGGGCAATTACGAGCAGTACTTC
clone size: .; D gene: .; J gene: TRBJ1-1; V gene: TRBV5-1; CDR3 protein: CASSSELWNTEAFF; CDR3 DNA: TGCGCCAGCAGCTCGGAGCTGTGGAACACTGAAGCTTTCTTT
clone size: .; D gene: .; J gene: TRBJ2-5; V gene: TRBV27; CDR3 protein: CASAVRQGLFSETQYF; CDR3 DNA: TGTGCCAGCGCGGTCCGGCAGGGTTTGTTTAGTGAGACCCAGTACTTC
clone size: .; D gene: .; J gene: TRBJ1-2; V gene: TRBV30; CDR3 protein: CAWMGAGYTF; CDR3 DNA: TGTGCCTGGATGGGGGCAGGCTACACCTTC
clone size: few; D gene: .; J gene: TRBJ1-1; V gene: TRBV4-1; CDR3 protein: CASSHDSYPNTEAFF; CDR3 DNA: TGCGCCAGCAGCCACGACAGTTACCCGAACACTGAAGCTTTCTTT
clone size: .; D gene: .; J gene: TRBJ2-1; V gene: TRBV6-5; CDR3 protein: CASRGSGGPTYEQFF; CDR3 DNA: TGTGCCAGCAGAGGCAGTGGAGGCCCCACCTATGAGCAGTTCTTC
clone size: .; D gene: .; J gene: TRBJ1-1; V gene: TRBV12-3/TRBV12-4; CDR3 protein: CASSDTEAFF; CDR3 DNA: TGTGCCAGCAGCGACACTGAAGCTTTCTTT
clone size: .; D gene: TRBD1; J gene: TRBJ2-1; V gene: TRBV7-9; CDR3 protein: CASSSRDRVERQFF; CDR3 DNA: TGTGCCAGCAGCAGCCGGGACAGGGTCGAACGGCAGTTCTTC